Listed here are 31 T cell receptor beta chains from one sample, sequenced in a study of identical twins. MiXCR was run by TCRdb on the 5' RACE reads, yielding one entry per CDR3 protein. The top ten hold roughly 4% of the sample, which has about 730,000 distinct CDR3 sequences, less than 25% seen once. These sequences were also reported in another study, on T cells expressing NK-cell markers.

The sample comprised PBMCs. The receptor set was obtained from a woman aged 18-35 years in good health.

This clonotype has only a few counts. The chain employs TRBV12-3 or TRBV12-4 and TRBJ2-2; D is undetermined. This CDR3 is 13 amino acids long. The V end was cut by 8 bases, the J end by 0 bases, with 7 bases between. The DNA of the CDR3 is TGTGCCAGCGAGACAACGAACACCGGGGAGCTGTTTTTT. Amino acid sequence: CASETTNTGELFF.

The table lists this clonotype with a few counts. The chain joins TRBV12-3 or TRBV12-4 to TRBJ2-1; 7 bases match TRBD1. The CDR3 has 14 amino acids. V lost 6 bases and J lost 10; bases outside the gene matches: 12. CDR3 nucleotide sequence: TGTGCCAGCAGGCCACAGGGGTGGGTAGGGGAGCAGTTCTTC. Translating gives CASRPQGWVGEQFF.

This clonotype is a singleton in its sample. The junction and the germline gene differ at one end; a read error may be behind it. This chain connects TRBV5-1 to TRBJ2-5; no clear D gene. The CDR3 extends over 12 amino acids. CDR1 and CDR2 from the germline V gene are SGHRS and YFSETQ. Here the CDR3 reads CVSSLGQETQYF. The CDR3 DNA reads as TGCGTCAGCAGCTTGGGCCAAGAGACCCAGTACTTC. The variable domain in full, completed from reference TRBV5-1 and TRBJ2-5, reads KAGVTQTPRYLIKTRGQQVTLSCSPISGHRSVSWYQQTPGQGLQFLFEYFSETQRNKGNFPGRFSGRQFSNSRSEMNVSTLELGDSALYLCVSSLGQETQYFGPGTRLLVL.

This clonotype was counted a few times. The genes are TRBV5-1 and TRBJ2-7; 7 bases agree with TRBD1. After removal of 4 bases from V and 5 bases from J, the junction contained 6 bases not matched to a gene. The germline CDR1 and CDR2 sequences are SGHRS and YFSETQ. CDR3 length: 13 residues. CDR3 protein: CASSALTGNEQYF. CDR3 in DNA: TGCGCCAGCAGCGCCCTGACAGGGAACGAGCAGTACTTC.

The chain links TRBV29-1 to TRBJ2-3, with unresolved D. The CDR3 covers 10 residues. Germline assignment: CDR1 SQVTM and CDR2 ANQGSEA. V was shortened by 8 bases and J by 3 bases, with 6 bases between the two germline ends. DNA for the CDR3: TGCAGCAGCGCTACAGATACGCAGTATTTT. As protein: CSSATDTQYF.

This clonotype has only a few counts. The rearrangement links TRBV20-1 to TRBJ2-7, with D perhaps TRBD2 (6 bases). The CDR3 sequence is 12 residues long. Trimming cost V 6 bases and J 2 bases, with 11 bases left between them. Germline V gene lookup returns CDR1 DFQATT and CDR2 SNEGSKA (reference sequence). Here the CDR3 DNA reads TGCAGTGCGGAGGGGCGCGCCTACGAGCAGTACTTC. It translates to CSAEGRAYEQYF.

In the case of this clonotype: Likely a read error: the CDR3 ends without its conserved phenylalanine or tryptophan. The chain is built from TRBV12-3 or TRBV12-4 and TRBJ2-1; 9 positions match TRBD2. V lost 7 bases, J lost 12 bases, and 13 bases stayed unmatched. The CDR3 totals 14 residues. This CDR3 reads CASIRAGGASGQFL. DNA for the CDR3: TGTGCCAGCATCAGGGCGGGGGGGGCCAGTGGGCAGTTCCTC.

V usage is TRBV20-1 and J usage is TRBJ1-2; D remains unclear. The germline CDR1 and CDR2 sequences are DFQATT and SNEGSKA (reference sequence). V was trimmed by 4 bases and J by 5 bases, leaving 14 bases between them. There are 13 residues in the CDR3. The CDR3 sequence is CSAIPHVWYGYTF. Written as DNA, the CDR3 is TGCAGTGCTATTCCCCACGTATGGTATGGCTACACCTTC.

The gene calls are TRBV7-9 and TRBJ2-1, with 10 bases that match TRBD2. From germline, CDR1 is SEHNR and CDR2 FQNEAQ (reference sequence). V dropped 5 bases and J dropped 4; count of bases not matched to a gene: 5. The CDR3 runs 15 residues. This chain's CDR3 is CASSTTSGHYNEQFF. CDR3 bases: TGTGCCAGCAGCACGACTAGCGGGCATTACAATGAGCAGTTCTTC. The complete variable domain, with remaining parts taken from reference TRBV7-9 and TRBJ2-1, reads DTGVSQNPRHKITKRGQNVTFRCDPISEHNRLYWYRQTLGQGPEFLTYFQNEAQLEKSRLLSDRFSAERPKGSFSTLEIQRTEQGDSAMYLCASSTTSGHYNEQFFGPGTRLTVL.

This clonotype has only a few counts. V gene TRBV20-1 combines with J gene TRBJ2-7; D call uncertain. Germline assignment: CDR1 DFQATT and CDR2 SNEGSKA (reference sequence). There are 11 residues in the CDR3. The germline V and J ends were trimmed by 6 bases and 3 bases, with 9 bases remaining between them. The CDR3 DNA reads as TGCAGTGCCCCGTTCGGCTACGAGCAGTACTTC. Translated, it gives CSAPFGYEQYF.

The chain recombines TRBV25-1 with TRBJ2-1; D ambiguous. The germline V gene has CDR1 MGHDK and CDR2 SYGVNS. V lost 1 base and J 7 bases, leaving 11 bases between the germline ends. The CDR3 contains 14 residues. The CDR3 reads CASSEFWTENEQFF. DNA of the CDR3: TGTGCCAGCAGTGAATTCTGGACGGAAAATGAGCAGTTCTTC.

V is TRBV6-1 and J is TRBJ1-1, with D maybe TRBD1 (5 bases). Trimming took 6 bases from V and 7 from J, leaving 15 bases between them. This CDR3 comprises 13 residues. Germline V gene sequence: CDR1 MNHNS, CDR2 SASEGT. The chain's CDR3 is CASSVSGQGEAFF. The CDR3 coding sequence is TGTGCCAGCAGCGTTTCGGGGCAGGGTGAAGCTTTCTTT.

The rearrangement uses TRBV4-2 and TRBJ2-5; D is undetermined. Germline loops: CDR1 LGHNA, CDR2 YNFKEQ. This CDR3 is 14 amino acids long. Trimming shortened V by 0 bases and J by 5 bases, and 10 bases separated the two germline ends. The CDR3 sequence is CASSQEPKSETQYF. The CDR3 DNA reads TGTGCCAGCAGCCAAGAACCTAAGTCCGAGACCCAGTACTTC.

This clonotype turned up a few times. The chain is built from TRBV20-1 and TRBJ1-1; no reliable D call. The CDR3 runs to 10 residues. Germline CDR1 and CDR2: DFQATT and SNEGSKA (reference sequence). Trimming stripped 3 bases from V and 13 bases from J, with 12 bases between. This CDR3 is CSASHQRVFF. The CDR3 DNA sequence: TGCAGTGCTAGCCACCAGCGGGTTTTCTTT.

This clonotype has more than one count but fewer than ten. This chain joins TRBV5-1 and TRBJ2-2, with 11 bases fitting TRBD1. V was clipped by 5 bases and J by 8 bases; unmatched bases: 11. Germline lookup yields CDR1 SGHRS and CDR2 YFSETQ. The CDR3 has 16 amino acids. CDR3 sequence reads: CASRLGQGAFSGELFF. The CDR3 nucleotides are TGCGCCAGCAGACTCGGACAGGGGGCGTTTTCGGGGGAGCTGTTTTTT.

This clonotype was recorded a few times. The chain couples TRBV5-1 to TRBJ1-5, with D unclear. Germline V lookup: CDR1 SGHRS, CDR2 YFSETQ. V lost 0 bases and J lost 0, with 4 bases in between. The CDR3 is 14 residues long. The CDR3 DNA reads as TGCGCCAGCAGCTTGGGGCCTAGCAATCAGCCCCAGCATTTT. It encodes CASSLGPSNQPQHF.

V gene TRBV11-3 combines with J gene TRBJ2-5; D gene uncertain. In germline, CDR1 is SGHNT, CDR2 YENEEA. V dropped 5 bases and J dropped 1 base, with 14 bases sitting between them. This CDR3 is 15 amino acids long. CDR3 DNA sequence: TGTGCCAGCAGCGATTTACGGACGGTCCAAGAGACCCAGTACTTC. Its translation is CASSDLRTVQETQYF.

V is TRBV18 and J is TRBJ2-3; 11 positions agree with TRBD2. The V and J ends lost 6 bases and 1 base, in that order; junction bases with no gene match: 12. Germline V gene data show CDR1 as KGHSH and CDR2 as LQKENI. The CDR3 contains 18 residues. CDR3 bases: TGTGCCAGCTCCCGGACTAGCGGGTCCCCCGTTGGCACAGATACGCAGTATTTT. This encodes CASSRTSGSPVGTDTQYF.

This clonotype was observed a few times. The chain links TRBV10-3 to TRBJ2-2; D ambiguous. This CDR3 has 14 amino acids. Trimming cost V 6 bases and J 3 bases, with 11 bases left between them. The germline gives CDR1 ENHRY, CDR2 SYGVKD. The CDR3 protein is CAIRDLRDTGELFF. CDR3 bases: TGTGCCATCAGAGATCTTCGGGACACCGGGGAGCTGTTTTTT.

The CDR3 loop is CASSSWTGALPNEQFF. The CDR3 coding sequence is TGTGCCAGCAGCTCCTGGACAGGGGCCCTCCCAAATGAGCAGTTCTTC. J is TRBJ2-1 and V is TRBV7-4; 9 nucleotides agree with TRBD1. The CDR3 sequence is 16 residues long. J gave up 7 bases and V 4 bases, and 11 bases lay outside the gene matches. CDR1 and CDR2 from the germline V gene are SGHVT and SQSDAQ. The variable domain in full, completed from reference TRBV7-4 and TRBJ2-1, reads GAGVSQSPRYKVAKRGRDVALRCDSISGHVTLYWYRQTLGQGSEVLTYSQSDAQRDKSGRPSGRFSAERPERSVSTLKIQRTEQGDSAVYLCASSSWTGALPNEQFFGPGTRLTVL.

J is TRBJ2-5 and V is TRBV18, with TRBD1 as a possible D gene (6 bases). The CDR3 has 14 residues. CDR1 and CDR2 from the germline V gene are KGHSH and LQKENI. The V gene lost 4 bases and the J gene lost 3 bases, with 12 bases spanning the gap. This chain's CDR3 is CASSRRQAEETQYF. The DNA of the CDR3 is TGTGCCAGCTCACGCCGACAGGCGGAAGAGACCCAGTACTTC.

This clonotype was observed a handful of times. The rearrangement joins TRBV20-1 to TRBJ2-5; TRBD1 aligns across 7 bases. CDR3 size: 13 residues. Germline V gives CDR1 DFQATT, CDR2 SNEGSKA (reference sequence). V was clipped by 6 bases and J by 0 bases; unmatched bases: 4. CDR3 amino acids: CSAHGQDQETQYF. CDR3 DNA sequence: TGCAGTGCCCACGGACAGGACCAAGAGACCCAGTACTTC.

In its sample, this clonotype was seen many times. The CDR3 DNA reads TGCAGTGCTAGTGGGGGGATCGTGTTCAATGAGCAGTTCTTC. Its translation: CSASGGIVFNEQFF. The chain carries TRBV20-1 and TRBJ2-1; D possibly corresponds to TRBD2 (6 bases). The germline V and J ends were trimmed by 3 bases and 6 bases, with 15 bases remaining between them. CDR3 size: 14 residues. CDR1 is DFQATT, CDR2 SNEGSKA, per germline (reference sequence).

This clonotype occurred many times. V usage is TRBV5-1 and J usage is TRBJ2-7; 7 nucleotides agree with TRBD1. The CDR3 has 12 amino acids. Germline V gene lookup returns CDR1 SGHRS and CDR2 YFSETQ. The V and J ends lost 7 bases and 7 bases, in that order; junction bases with no gene match: 8. CDR3 sequence (DNA): TGCGCCAGCCGGGACAGTTTGAAAGAGCAGTACTTC. Protein: CASRDSLKEQYF.

At least ten counts were recorded for this clonotype. CDR3: CASRGTRGNEQFF. In DNA form, the CDR3 reads TGTGCCAGCAGAGGGACTAGGGGCAATGAGCAGTTCTTC. This chain uses TRBV6-2 or TRBV6-3 with TRBJ2-1, with 8 nucleotides matching TRBD2. CDR3 length: 13 amino acids. V shed 6 bases and J 6 bases; nucleotides not matched to a gene: 4. The germline V gene has CDR1 MNHEY and CDR2 SVGEGT.

This clonotype was observed a few times. This chain links TRBV4-3 with TRBJ2-7; the D gene is possibly TRBD2 (6 bases). This CDR3 spans 18 amino acids. Germline loops: CDR1 LGHNA, CDR2 YSLEER. The germline V and J ends were trimmed by 0 bases and 0 bases, with 18 bases remaining between them. CDR3 region: CASSQEGQGGTSSYEQYF. The CDR3, as DNA: TGCGCCAGCAGCCAAGAAGGGCAGGGTGGGACTTCCTCCTACGAGCAGTACTTC.

A few counts support this clonotype. The chain is built from TRBV12-3 or TRBV12-4 and TRBJ2-3; D not resolved. The ends were cut back, 3 bases at V and 6 bases at J, with 10 bases in the middle. The CDR3 has 13 residues. This CDR3 reads CASSFNPKDTQYF. The CDR3 region has the DNA TGTGCCAGCAGTTTCAACCCGAAGGATACGCAGTATTTT.

This rearrangement joins TRBV10-3 to TRBJ2-5; 7 positions agree with TRBD2. Trimming cost V 11 bases and J 5 bases; bases outside gene matches: 8. CDR3 length: 12 amino acids. Germline loops: CDR1 ENHRY, CDR2 SYGVKD. CDR3 coding DNA: TGTGCCGCTGGGAGGGCCTCGGAGACCCAGTACTTC. This sequence encodes CAAGRASETQYF.

Only a few counts were recorded for this clonotype. The chain combines TRBV7-8 with TRBJ2-3; D remains unclear. CDR3 length equals 16 residues. The V gene lost 1 base and the J gene lost 5 bases, with 16 bases spanning the gap. Germline CDR1 is SGHVS and CDR2 is FQNEAQ. CDR3: CASSLVLGIVGDTQYF. CDR3 DNA: TGTGCCAGCAGCTTAGTACTGGGAATTGTAGGAGATACGCAGTATTTT.

This clonotype was recorded many times. This chain uses TRBV5-1 with TRBJ2-1; 10 positions match TRBD2. CDR1 and CDR2 from the germline V gene are SGHRS and YFSETQ. This CDR3 has 15 amino acids. V shed 2 bases and J 4 bases; nucleotides not matched to a gene: 3. In DNA, the CDR3 is TGCGCCAGCAGCTTAAAGCGGGAGGGTTACAATGAGCAGTTCTTC. This sequence encodes CASSLKREGYNEQFF.

The chain couples TRBV7-2 to TRBJ1-1; 8 positions agree with TRBD1. V shed 4 bases and J 4 bases; nucleotides not matched to a gene: 8. The CDR3 contains 15 residues. Looked up from germline, CDR1 is SGHTA and CDR2 is FQGNSA. CDR3 sequence: CASSSLTGGLTEAFF. The CDR3, as DNA: TGTGCCAGCAGCTCTCTTACAGGGGGACTCACTGAAGCTTTCTTT.